The 10 T cell receptor beta chains below come from one sample, sequenced in a study of OX40 agonist ivuxolimab in advanced cancers. Sequencing used immunoSEQ multiplex PCR; TCRdb keeps in-frame clones, though not all of them. The repertoire holds some 42,000 clones, with around 84% as singletons. Source: CD4+ or CD8+ T cells sorted from blood, taken in a trial of the OX40 agonist ivuxolimab. The receptors originated from an adult with an advanced solid tumor such as melanoma, head and neck, liver or kidney cancer.

This clone was picked up a small number of times. The V gene is TRBV7-3, the J gene TRBJ2-3, with a possible D match to TRBD1 (6 bases). Per the germline V gene, CDR1 is SGHTA and CDR2 is FQGTGA. With 8 bases removed from V and 1 base from J, the gap between germline ends came to 10 bases. The CDR3 totals 13 residues. The CDR3 DNA reads TGTGCCAGCGACAGGACGGGCACAGATACGCAGTATTTT. It yields the protein CASDRTGTDTQYF.

The rearrangement links TRBV19 to TRBJ2-6; D is ambiguous. Germline V gene sequence: CDR1 LNHDA, CDR2 SQIVND (reference sequence). V lost 0 bases and J 4 bases, leaving 16 bases between the germline ends. This CDR3 is 18 amino acids long. CDR3 coding DNA: TGTGCCAGTAGTATAGATCCGCTTCCGAGCAGCGGGGCCAACGTCCTGACTTTC. Translation: CASSIDPLPSSGANVLTF.

The chain has TRBV5-4 and TRBJ1-4, with a weak D call TRBD1 (5 bases). CDR3 length: 14 amino acids. The V gene lost 2 bases and the J gene lost 3 bases, with 8 bases spanning the gap. Germline V gene lookup returns CDR1 SGHNT and CDR2 YYREEE (reference sequence). CDR3 sequence reads: CASSFTGPNEKLFF. The CDR3, as DNA: TGTGCCAGCAGCTTCACGGGGCCTAATGAAAAACTGTTTTTT.

V usage is TRBV4-2 and J usage is TRBJ1-1; D call uncertain. CDR1 and CDR2 from the germline V gene are LGHNA and YNFKEQ. This CDR3 is built from 12 residues. V was pared by 5 bases and J by 2 bases, with 6 bases between. Here the CDR3 reads CASSYTNTEAFF. The CDR3 region has the DNA TGTGCCAGCAGCTACACTAACACTGAAGCTTTCTTT.

The CDR3 DNA follows: TGTGCCAGTAGTATGGGGCCTGGGGCCAACGTCCTGACTTTC. It translates to CASSMGPGANVLTF. The genes are TRBV19 and TRBJ2-6; the D gene is possibly TRBD1 (5 bases). The CDR3 is made up of 14 amino acids. Germline V gene lookup returns CDR1 LNHDA and CDR2 SQIVND (reference sequence). The ends were cut back, 3 bases at V and 2 bases at J, with 5 bases in the middle.

The chain recombines TRBV7-2 with TRBJ2-7; perhaps TRBD1 as D (6 bases). Germline CDR1 SGHTA, CDR2 FQGNSA. The CDR3 is 14 residues long. The ends were cut back, 3 bases at V and 6 bases at J, with 15 bases in the middle. The CDR3 loop reads CASSFRGQLPEQYF. DNA of the CDR3: TGTGCCAGCAGCTTCCGAGGACAGCTTCCCGAGCAGTACTTC.

V and J are TRBV5-4 and TRBJ2-1, with D hard to call. Trimming stripped 0 bases from V and 9 bases from J, with 4 bases between. In germline, CDR1 is SGHNT, CDR2 YYREEE (reference sequence). This CDR3 is built from 11 residues. The DNA of the CDR3 is TGTGCCAGCAGCTTGGGGTTTGAGCAGTTCTTC. It specifies CASSLGFEQFF.

This clone appeared a single time. V usage is TRBV9 and J usage is TRBJ2-1; 11 bases are shared with TRBD2. Germline loops: CDR1 SGDLS, CDR2 YYNGEE. Trimming removed 3 bases from V and 1 base from J; junction bases left unmatched: 9. This CDR3 comprises 18 residues. CDR3 in amino acids: CASSAFSGGASSYNEQFF. DNA for the CDR3: TGTGCCAGCAGCGCATTTAGCGGGGGGGCATCGTCCTACAATGAGCAGTTCTTC.

This clone was observed a single time. V gene TRBV19 combines with J gene TRBJ2-7; D is uncertain. V gave up 1 base and J gave up 2 bases, with 12 bases separating them. Germline V gene data show CDR1 as LNHDA and CDR2 as SQIVND (reference sequence). This CDR3 is 15 amino acids long. The CDR3 DNA is TGTGCCAGTAGTATAGGCCCCCCCAGCACCTACGAGCAGTACTTC. Translated: CASSIGPPSTYEQYF.

The CDR3 loop is CASSREGSYNSPLHF. The CDR3 DNA is TGTGCCAGCAGTCGCGAGGGATCCTATAATTCACCCCTCCACTTT. The chain uses TRBV2 and TRBJ1-6; D uncertain. This CDR3 is built from 15 residues. Trimming shortened V by 5 bases and J by 1 base, and 9 bases separated the two germline ends. Germline CDR1 reads SNHLY; CDR2 reads FYNNEI.